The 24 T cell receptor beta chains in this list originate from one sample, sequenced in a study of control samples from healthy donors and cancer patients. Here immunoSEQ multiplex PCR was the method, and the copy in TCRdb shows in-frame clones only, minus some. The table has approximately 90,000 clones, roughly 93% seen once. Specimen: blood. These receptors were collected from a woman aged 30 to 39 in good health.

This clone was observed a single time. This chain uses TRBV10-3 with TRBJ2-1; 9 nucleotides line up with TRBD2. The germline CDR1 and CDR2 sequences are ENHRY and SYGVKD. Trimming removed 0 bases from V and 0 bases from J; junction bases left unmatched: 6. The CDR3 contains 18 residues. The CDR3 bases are TGTGCCATCAGTGAGTCGATTGGTAGCGGGAGCTCCTACAATGAGCAGTTCTTC. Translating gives CAISESIGSGSSYNEQFF.

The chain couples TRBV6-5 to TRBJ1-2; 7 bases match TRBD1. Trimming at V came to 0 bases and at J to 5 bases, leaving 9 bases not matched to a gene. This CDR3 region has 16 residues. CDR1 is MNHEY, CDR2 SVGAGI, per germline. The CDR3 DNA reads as TGTGCCAGCAGTTACTCGAAGTCAGGGGGTTTGTATGGCTACACCTTC. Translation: CASSYSKSGGLYGYTF.

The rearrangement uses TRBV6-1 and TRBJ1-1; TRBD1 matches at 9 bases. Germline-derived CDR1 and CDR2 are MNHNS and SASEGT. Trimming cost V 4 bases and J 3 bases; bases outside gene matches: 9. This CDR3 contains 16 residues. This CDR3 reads CASSVDRGTWYTEAFF. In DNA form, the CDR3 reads TGTGCCAGCAGTGTGGACAGGGGCACATGGTACACTGAAGCTTTCTTT.

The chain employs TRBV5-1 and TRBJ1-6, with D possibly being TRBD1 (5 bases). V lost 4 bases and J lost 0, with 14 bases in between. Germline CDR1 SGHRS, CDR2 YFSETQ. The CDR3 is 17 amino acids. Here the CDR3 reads CASSEDGGSSYNSPLHF. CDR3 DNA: TGCGCCAGCAGCGAGGACGGGGGGAGCTCCTATAATTCACCCCTCCACTTT.

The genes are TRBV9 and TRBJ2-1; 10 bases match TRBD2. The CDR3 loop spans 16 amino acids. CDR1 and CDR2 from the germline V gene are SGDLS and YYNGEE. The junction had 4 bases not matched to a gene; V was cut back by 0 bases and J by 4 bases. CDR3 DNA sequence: TGTGCCAGCAGCGTAGGAGCGGGAGGGCTTTACAATGAGCAGTTCTTC. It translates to CASSVGAGGLYNEQFF.

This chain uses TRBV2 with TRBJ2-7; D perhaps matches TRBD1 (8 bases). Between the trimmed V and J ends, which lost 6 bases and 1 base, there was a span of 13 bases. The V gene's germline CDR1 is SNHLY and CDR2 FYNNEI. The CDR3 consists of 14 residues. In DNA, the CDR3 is TGTGCCAGCAGAGTACAGGGGGGGTCCTACGAGCAGTACTTC. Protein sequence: CASRVQGGSYEQYF.

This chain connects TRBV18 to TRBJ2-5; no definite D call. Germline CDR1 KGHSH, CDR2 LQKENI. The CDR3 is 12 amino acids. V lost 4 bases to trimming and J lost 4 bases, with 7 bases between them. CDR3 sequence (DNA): TGTGCCAGCTCACAGGGTCGAGAGACCCAGTACTTC. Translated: CASSQGRETQYF.

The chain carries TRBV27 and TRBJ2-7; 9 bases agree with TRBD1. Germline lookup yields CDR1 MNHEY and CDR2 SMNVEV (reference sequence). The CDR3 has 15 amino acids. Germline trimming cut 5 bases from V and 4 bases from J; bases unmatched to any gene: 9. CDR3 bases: TGTGCCAGCAGTGTAGAGGGACAGGGTTATTACGAGCAGTACTTC. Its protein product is CASSVEGQGYYEQYF.

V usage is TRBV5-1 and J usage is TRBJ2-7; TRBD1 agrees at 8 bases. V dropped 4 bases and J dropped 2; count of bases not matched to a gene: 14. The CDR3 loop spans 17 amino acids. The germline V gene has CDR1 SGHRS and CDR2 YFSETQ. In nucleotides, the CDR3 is TGCGCCAGCAGCGACAGACCCAGGGGGCAAAGAACCTACGAGCAGTACTTC. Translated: CASSDRPRGQRTYEQYF.

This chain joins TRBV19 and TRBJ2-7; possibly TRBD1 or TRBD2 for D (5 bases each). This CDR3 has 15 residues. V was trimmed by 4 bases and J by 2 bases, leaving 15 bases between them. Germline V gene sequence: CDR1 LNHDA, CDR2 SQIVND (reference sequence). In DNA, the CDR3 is TGTGCCAGTAGTACCCCCGGGGCGGCGCCCTACGAGCAGTACTTC. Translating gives CASSTPGAAPYEQYF. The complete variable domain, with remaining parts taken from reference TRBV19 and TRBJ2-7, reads DGGITQSPKYLFRKEGQNVTLSCEQNLNHDAMYWYRQDPGQGLRLIYYSQIVNDFQKGDIAEGYSVSREKKESFPLTVTSAQKNPTAFYLCASSTPGAAPYEQYFGPGTRLTVT.

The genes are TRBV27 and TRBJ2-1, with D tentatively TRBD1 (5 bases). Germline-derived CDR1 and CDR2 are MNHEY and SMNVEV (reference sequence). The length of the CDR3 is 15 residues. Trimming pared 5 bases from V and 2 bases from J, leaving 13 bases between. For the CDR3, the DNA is TGTGCCAGCAGTACCACCGACAGCACCTACAATGAGCAGTTCTTC. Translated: CASSTTDSTYNEQFF.

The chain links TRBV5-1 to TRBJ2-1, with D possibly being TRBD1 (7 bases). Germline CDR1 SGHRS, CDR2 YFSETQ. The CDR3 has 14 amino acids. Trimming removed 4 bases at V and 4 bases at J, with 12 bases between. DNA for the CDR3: TGCGCCAGCAGCCTTCCAGGGGGGTACAATGAGCAGTTCTTC. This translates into CASSLPGGYNEQFF.

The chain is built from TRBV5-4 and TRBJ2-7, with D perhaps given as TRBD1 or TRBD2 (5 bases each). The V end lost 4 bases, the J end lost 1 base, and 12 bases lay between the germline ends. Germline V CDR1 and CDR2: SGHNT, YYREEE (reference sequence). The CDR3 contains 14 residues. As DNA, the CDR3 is TGTGCCAGCAGCCTGGGACCCGAATCCTACGAGCAGTACTTC. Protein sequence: CASSLGPESYEQYF.

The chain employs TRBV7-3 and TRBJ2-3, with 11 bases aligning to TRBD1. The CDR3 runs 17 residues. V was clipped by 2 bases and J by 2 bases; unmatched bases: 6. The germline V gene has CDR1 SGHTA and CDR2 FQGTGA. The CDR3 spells CASSLGTGGIPTDTQYF. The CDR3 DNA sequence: TGTGCCAGCAGCTTAGGGACAGGGGGTATCCCCACAGATACGCAGTATTTT.

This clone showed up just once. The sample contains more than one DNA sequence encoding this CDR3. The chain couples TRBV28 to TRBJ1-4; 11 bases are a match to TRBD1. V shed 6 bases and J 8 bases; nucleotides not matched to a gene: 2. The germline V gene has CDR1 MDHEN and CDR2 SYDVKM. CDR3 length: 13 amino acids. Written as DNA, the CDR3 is TGTGCCAGCAGCCGGGACAGGGGGGAAAAACTGTTTTTT. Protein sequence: CASSRDRGEKLFF.

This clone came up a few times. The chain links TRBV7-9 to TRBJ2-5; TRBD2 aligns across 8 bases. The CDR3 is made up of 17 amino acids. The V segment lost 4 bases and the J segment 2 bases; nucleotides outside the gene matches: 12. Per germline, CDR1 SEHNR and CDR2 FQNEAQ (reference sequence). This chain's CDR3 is CASSSSVSSGTQETQYF. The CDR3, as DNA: TGTGCCAGCAGCTCCTCCGTGAGTAGCGGGACTCAAGAGACCCAGTACTTC.

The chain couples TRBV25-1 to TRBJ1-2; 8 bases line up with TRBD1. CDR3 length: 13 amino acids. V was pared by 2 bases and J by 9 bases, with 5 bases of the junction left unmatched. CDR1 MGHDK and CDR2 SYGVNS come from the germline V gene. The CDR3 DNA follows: TGTGCCAGCAGTGAACCGACAGGGGATCGCTACACCTTC. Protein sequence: CASSEPTGDRYTF.

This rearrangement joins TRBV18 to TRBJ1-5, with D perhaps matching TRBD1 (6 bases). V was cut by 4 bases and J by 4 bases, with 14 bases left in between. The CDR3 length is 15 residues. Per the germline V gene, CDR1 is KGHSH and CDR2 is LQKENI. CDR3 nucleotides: TGTGCCAGCTCACGTACCGGGACACAAAATCAGCCCCAGCATTTT. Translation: CASSRTGTQNQPQHF.

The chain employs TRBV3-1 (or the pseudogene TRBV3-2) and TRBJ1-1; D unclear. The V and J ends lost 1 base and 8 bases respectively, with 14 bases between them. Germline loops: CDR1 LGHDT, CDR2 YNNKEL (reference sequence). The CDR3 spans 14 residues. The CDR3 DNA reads TGTGCCAGCAGCCAAGTGAGGATAGGAGGAGAAGCTTTCTTT. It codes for CASSQVRIGGEAFF.

Written as DNA, the CDR3 is TGTGCCAGCAGTTACCCCTACCCTAGGGCTGAAGCTTTCTTT. Translated, it gives CASSYPYPRAEAFF. The chain recombines TRBV6-2 or TRBV6-3 with TRBJ1-1, with D unresolved. Germline values: CDR1 MNHEY, CDR2 SVGEGT. The V end lost 2 bases, the J end lost 6 bases, and 13 bases lay between the germline ends. This CDR3 is built from 14 residues.

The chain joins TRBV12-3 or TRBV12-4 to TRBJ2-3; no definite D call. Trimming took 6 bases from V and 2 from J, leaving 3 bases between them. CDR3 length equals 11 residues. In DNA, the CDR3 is TGTGCCAGCAGCTTCACAGATACGCAGTATTTT. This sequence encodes CASSFTDTQYF.

The CDR3 protein is CASSTISGLENNEQFF. DNA of the CDR3: TGTGCCAGTAGTACAATTAGCGGGTTGGAGAACAATGAGCAGTTCTTC. The chain carries TRBV19 and TRBJ2-1; TRBD2 matches 7 bases. Germline V lookup: CDR1 LNHDA, CDR2 SQIVND (reference sequence). This CDR3 has 16 residues. The trim removed 4 bases at V and 5 bases at J, leaving 11 bases unmatched.

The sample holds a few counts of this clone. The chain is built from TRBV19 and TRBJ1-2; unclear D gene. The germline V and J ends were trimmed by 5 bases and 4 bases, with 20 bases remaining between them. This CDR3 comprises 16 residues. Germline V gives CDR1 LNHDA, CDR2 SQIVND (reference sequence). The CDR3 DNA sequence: TGTGCCAGTAGTCCCGCAAAAATGGGCGAAAGCTATGGCTACACCTTC. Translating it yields CASSPAKMGESYGYTF.

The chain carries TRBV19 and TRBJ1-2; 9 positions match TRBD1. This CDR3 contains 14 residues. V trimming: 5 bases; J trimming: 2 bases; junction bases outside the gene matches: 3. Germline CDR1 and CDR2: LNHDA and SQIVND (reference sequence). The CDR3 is CASSPGTGNYGYTF. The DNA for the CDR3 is TGTGCCAGTAGTCCCGGGACAGGGAACTATGGCTACACCTTC.